The 28 T cell receptor beta chains listed next were all sequenced from one sample in a study of T-cell reconstitution after alpha-beta-depleted transplantation in children. Unique molecular identifiers were used to barcode this TCRbeta library. TCRdb reanalysed the PCR reads using MiXCR and keeps one entry per CDR3 protein. Among approximately 520,000 distinct CDR3 sequences listed, 32% were seen once. The material sequenced was PBMCs from the stem cell graft donor, taken from the stem cell graft. These receptors originate from a human donor who donated a stem cell graft to a child with aplastic anemia.

The CDR3 bases are TGCAGCGCCTACTCATCAGTCCCTGAAGCTTTCTTT. Encoded protein: CSAYSSVPEAFF. The rearrangement uses TRBV29-1 and TRBJ1-1, with D unclear. Trimming pared 7 bases from V and 6 bases from J, leaving 15 bases between. CDR3 size: 12 residues. Germline CDR1 SQVTM, CDR2 ANQGSEA.

This clonotype was detected only a few times. V gene TRBV12-3 or TRBV12-4 combines with J gene TRBJ2-1; 8 bases match TRBD2. Trimming at V came to 2 bases and at J to 6 bases, leaving 6 bases not matched to a gene. This CDR3 comprises 15 residues. This CDR3 is CASSLNQRESNEQFF. CDR3 nucleotide sequence: TGTGCCAGCAGTTTAAACCAGCGGGAGAGCAATGAGCAGTTCTTC.

The chain couples TRBV15 to TRBJ2-2, with D perhaps TRBD1 (5 bases). This CDR3 contains 15 residues. Germline V lookup: CDR1 LNHNV, CDR2 YYDKDF (reference sequence). The V and J ends lost 6 bases and 6 bases respectively, with 17 bases between them. This CDR3 reads CATSPRQGYSGELFF. The CDR3 DNA sequence: TGTGCCACCAGTCCTCGCCAGGGTTATTCCGGGGAGCTGTTTTTT.

The V gene is TRBV7-8, the J gene TRBJ2-6; D is perhaps TRBD1 (7 bases). With 2 bases removed from V and 5 bases from J, the gap between germline ends came to 19 bases. CDR1 SGHVS and CDR2 FQNEAQ come from the germline V gene. The CDR3 runs 18 residues. DNA for the CDR3: TGTGCCAGCAGCTTATCGCTGCAGGGGGACTGGAGGGCCAACGTCCTGACTTTC. Amino acids: CASSLSLQGDWRANVLTF. Full variable domain (outside the CDR3, taken from reference TRBV7-8 and TRBJ2-6): GAGVSQSPRYKVAKRGQDVALRCDPISGHVSLFWYQQALGQGPEFLTYFQNEAQLDKSGLPSDRFFAERPEGSVSTLKIQRTQQEDSAVYLCASSLSLQGDWRANVLTFGAGSRLTVL.

This clonotype has only a few counts. The chain uses TRBV6-5 and TRBJ2-7, with 11 bases identical to TRBD2. The J segment lost 3 bases and the V segment lost 6 bases, leaving 7 bases of the junction unmatched. Germline values: CDR1 MNHEY, CDR2 SVGAGI. The CDR3 contains 15 residues. The chain's CDR3 is CASRSTSGRVYEQYV. The CDR3 coding sequence is TGTGCCAGCAGGTCTACTAGCGGGAGAGTCTACGAGCAGTACGTC.

The table lists this clonotype with many counts. The V and J genes are TRBV4-3 and TRBJ2-7, with TRBD1 identical over 7 bases. The CDR3 runs to 15 residues. From germline, CDR1 is LGHNA and CDR2 YSLEER. Losses at the gene ends were 0 bases for V and 3 bases for J; bases not matched to a gene: 5. CDR3 sequence: CASSQEEGASYEQYF. The CDR3 coding sequence is TGCGCCAGCAGCCAAGAAGAGGGGGCGAGCTACGAGCAGTACTTC.

The rearrangement links TRBV20-1 to TRBJ1-2; tentative D call: TRBD1 (5 bases). The CDR3 spans 14 residues. CDR1 is DFQATT, CDR2 SNEGSKA, per germline (reference sequence). V lost 0 bases to trimming and J lost 1 base, with 9 bases between them. The CDR3, as DNA: TGCAGTGCTAGAGATATGGGGGTTAACTATGGCTACACCTTC. It specifies CSARDMGVNYGYTF.

The V gene is TRBV28, the J gene TRBJ2-1, with TRBD1 matching over 7 bases. J gave up 7 bases and V 5 bases, and 11 bases lay outside the gene matches. The CDR3 covers 15 residues. Germline CDR1 is MDHEN and CDR2 is SYDVKM. In nucleotides, the CDR3 is TGTGCCAGCAGTCCAAAGAACAGGGGTCGGAATGAGCAGTTCTTC. As protein: CASSPKNRGRNEQFF.

This clonotype was seen more than once but under ten times. V is TRBV20-1 and J is TRBJ1-2; no reliable D call. The CDR3 contains 15 residues. V shed 8 bases and J shed 1 base, with 20 bases lying between them. CDR1 DFQATT and CDR2 SNEGSKA come from the germline V gene (reference sequence). In DNA form, the CDR3 reads TGCAGTCCCAGCCCATGGGAGCATTTTAACTATGGCTACACCTTC. This translates into CSPSPWEHFNYGYTF.

This chain joins TRBV6-1 and TRBJ2-3, with 7 nucleotides matching TRBD1. The CDR3 contains 16 residues. The ends lost 7 bases at V and 0 bases at J; junction bases unmatched: 10. The germline V gene has CDR1 MNHNS and CDR2 SASEGT. The DNA for the CDR3 is TGTGCCAGCAACTACAGGGGCCCGCCAAGCACAGATACGCAGTATTTT. Amino acids: CASNYRGPPSTDTQYF.

By share of the sample, this clonotype is medium-sized. V is TRBV10-3 and J is TRBJ2-1, with D perhaps matching TRBD1 or TRBD2 (6 bases each). Germline V CDR1 and CDR2: ENHRY, SYGVKD. V lost 5 bases to trimming and J lost 6 bases, with 14 bases between them. The CDR3 has 14 amino acids. CDR3 in amino acids: CAISMRGDLNEQFF. In nucleotides, the CDR3 is TGTGCCATCAGTATGAGGGGGGATCTCAATGAGCAGTTCTTC.

The CDR3 protein is CASWAAGANYGYTF. CDR3 DNA: TGTGCCAGTTGGGCCGCGGGGGCTAACTATGGCTACACCTTC. The V and J genes are TRBV27 and TRBJ1-2; a possible D gene is TRBD1 (5 bases). Trimming cost V 9 bases and J 0 bases, with 14 bases left between them. Germline V gene data show CDR1 as MNHEY and CDR2 as SMNVEV (reference sequence). This CDR3 spans 14 amino acids.

The chain joins TRBV5-1 to TRBJ2-5, with TRBD2 matching 14 bases. Germline V CDR1 and CDR2: SGHRS, YFSETQ. V trimming: 4 bases; J trimming: 5 bases; junction bases outside the gene matches: 4. The CDR3 covers 15 residues. CDR3 amino acids: CASSVGLAGEETQYF. The DNA for the CDR3 is TGCGCCAGCAGCGTGGGACTAGCGGGAGAGGAGACCCAGTACTTC.

This clonotype has more than one count but fewer than ten. This chain uses TRBV21-1 with TRBJ1-1; the D call in the table, TRBD1, was not verified against the DNA. TRBV21-1 is labeled a pseudogene. This CDR3 spans 17 amino acids. CDR3 sequence reads: CASSKDTPGPKNTEAFF. The CDR3 DNA is TGTGCCAGCAGCAAAGATACTCCGGGACCCAAGAACACTGAAGCTTTCTTT.

This clonotype was picked up a small number of times. J is TRBJ2-1 and V is TRBV6-1; 10 bases are a match to TRBD1. The CDR3 has 15 amino acids. Germline V lookup: CDR1 MNHNS, CDR2 SASEGT. V was pared by 2 bases and J by 5 bases, with 3 bases of the junction left unmatched. The CDR3 DNA follows: TGTGCCAGCAGTGAACCGGGACAGGGGAACAATGAGCAGTTCTTC. This encodes CASSEPGQGNNEQFF.

This chain uses TRBV9 with TRBJ2-1; a possible D gene is TRBD2 (5 bases). The V end lost 3 bases, the J end lost 5 bases, and 12 bases lay between the germline ends. Germline assignment: CDR1 SGDLS and CDR2 YYNGEE. This CDR3 is built from 14 residues. The CDR3 nucleotides read TGTGCCAGCAGCGGAAGCGAGAGGGACAATGAGCAGTTCTTC. Protein sequence: CASSGSERDNEQFF.

The chain carries TRBV18 and TRBJ2-7; no firm D call. Germline values: CDR1 KGHSH, CDR2 LQKENI. V lost 2 bases and J lost 3, with 17 bases in between. This CDR3 is built from 16 residues. The CDR3 here is CASSPTYVDALYEQYV. In DNA, the CDR3 is TGTGCCAGCTCACCAACATACGTGGACGCTCTCTACGAGCAGTACGTC.

The chain has TRBV3-1 and TRBJ2-3; a possible D gene is TRBD2 (6 bases). Trimming stripped 3 bases from V and 0 bases from J, with 10 bases between. This CDR3 spans 15 amino acids. Germline V lookup: CDR1 LGHDT, CDR2 YNNKEL (reference sequence). In DNA, the CDR3 is TGTGCCAGCAGCCAGGGACTTACTAGCACAGATACGCAGTATTTT. Translating it yields CASSQGLTSTDTQYF.

V and J are TRBV4-3 and TRBJ2-1; no definite D call. Trimming cost V 1 base and J 4 bases, with 8 bases left between them. Germline CDR1 reads LGHNA; CDR2 reads YSLEER. This CDR3 region has 14 residues. This chain's CDR3 is CASSQGPEYNEQFF. The CDR3 bases are TGCGCCAGCAGCCAAGGACCAGAATACAATGAGCAGTTCTTC.

The chain has TRBV18 and TRBJ1-5; no clear D gene. CDR1 is KGHSH and CDR2 is LQKENI in the germline V gene. The CDR3 runs 14 residues. Trimming removed 3 bases at V and 3 bases at J, with 9 bases between. In DNA form, the CDR3 reads TGTGCCAGCTCACCGAATGGACCCAATCAGCCCCAGCATTTT. Residues: CASSPNGPNQPQHF.

V is TRBV6-1 and J is TRBJ2-7; TRBD2 might be the D (6 bases). CDR1 and CDR2 (germline): MNHNS, SASEGT. This CDR3 contains 13 residues. With 11 bases removed from V and 5 bases from J, the gap between germline ends came to 19 bases. CDR3 nucleotides: TGTGCCGCAAAGGGGACTTCGGGCAACGAGCAGTACTTC. As protein: CAAKGTSGNEQYF.

V usage is TRBV6-1 and J usage is TRBJ2-1; D not certain. Germline CDR1 MNHNS, CDR2 SASEGT. The CDR3 runs 15 residues. V lost 1 base to trimming and J lost 9 bases, with 16 bases between them. CDR3 coding DNA: TGTGCCAGCAGTGAAGTTCGATCTGGTGGTGGTGAGCAGTTCTTC. Encoded protein: CASSEVRSGGGEQFF.

This clonotype was recorded a few times. The J gene is TRBJ2-1, the V gene TRBV20-1; D tentatively reads TRBD1 or TRBD2 (5 bases each). There are 18 residues in the CDR3. The ends were cut back, 1 base at V and 0 bases at J, with 19 bases in the middle. The germline V gene encodes CDR1 DFQATT and CDR2 SNEGSKA (reference sequence). The CDR3: CSARGWVREKSSYNEQFF. The CDR3 DNA is TGCAGTGCTAGAGGGTGGGTCAGGGAGAAGAGCTCCTACAATGAGCAGTTCTTC.

There are a few counts of this clonotype. The J gene is TRBJ2-3, the V gene TRBV20-1, with 11 nucleotides matching TRBD2. With V trimmed by 6 bases and J by 5 bases, 1 base remained unmatched. Germline V CDR1 and CDR2: DFQATT, SNEGSKA (reference sequence). There are 12 residues in the CDR3. DNA of the CDR3: TGCAGTGCCCTAGCGGGAGGAGATACGCAGTATTTT. This codes for CSALAGGDTQYF.

This clonotype was picked up one time. The chain combines TRBV6-1 with TRBJ1-1, with D perhaps TRBD1 (6 bases). Germline V gives CDR1 MNHNS, CDR2 SASEGT. The germline V and J ends were trimmed by 6 bases and 4 bases, with 18 bases remaining between them. CDR3 length: 15 residues. CDR3 sequence: CASSELPQGATEAFF. The CDR3 region has the DNA TGTGCCAGCAGCGAACTACCACAGGGTGCCACTGAAGCTTTCTTT.

The chain joins TRBV28 to TRBJ2-6; tentatively, D is TRBD2 (6 bases). The length of the CDR3 is 17 residues. Deletions cut 3 bases from V and 2 bases from J, with 14 bases between. Germline-derived CDR1 and CDR2 are MDHEN and SYDVKM. The CDR3 DNA reads TGTGCCAGCAGTTTGCTGTCCGGGGGTGCTGGGGCCAACGTCCTGACTTTC. Translation gives CASSLLSGGAGANVLTF.

This chain uses TRBV27 with TRBJ2-7, with 9 bases that match TRBD1. Germline CDR1 reads MNHEY; CDR2 reads SMNVEV (reference sequence). The V segment lost 4 bases and the J segment 4 bases; nucleotides outside the gene matches: 5. This CDR3 spans 14 amino acids. In nucleotides, the CDR3 is TGTGCCAGCAGTTCCCTCGGGACAGGGTACGAGCAGTACTTC. It encodes CASSSLGTGYEQYF.

This clonotype was seen only a few times. The J gene is TRBJ2-5, the V gene TRBV12-3 or TRBV12-4; D is ambiguous. This CDR3 region has 14 residues. The V end was cut by 5 bases, the J end by 5 bases, with 15 bases between. The CDR3: CASSPTYSGETQYF. The CDR3 DNA sequence: TGTGCCAGCAGTCCAACATACTCCGGGGAGACCCAGTACTTC.